The clone carrying this TCR beta chain occurred once. The data derive from a study of Ad26.COV2.S vaccination and SARS-CoV-2 variants. Assay: immunoSEQ multiplex PCR; the TCRdb copy retains only in-frame clones and omits some. The sample holds 180,000 or so clones, around 88% seen once. The CDR3 consists of 15 residues. Germline-derived CDR1 and CDR2 are SGHVS and FQNEAQ. J gave up 4 bases and V 4 bases, and 3 bases lay outside the gene matches. This TCR derives from a human donor who had recovered from COVID-19. The chain employs TRBV7-8 and TRBJ1-4; TRBD1 matches 10 bases. The sequenced sample was peripheral blood, obtained after recovery from COVID-19. Written as DNA, the CDR3 is TGTGCCAGCAGCTCGGGACAGGGGTATAATGAAAAACTGTTTTTT. This encodes CASSSGQGYNEKLFF.